This TCR beta chain was sequenced for a study of spatial heterogeneity in lung cancer. Across the study: Alpha-chain sequences were consistently detected less often than beta-chain sequences.

This clonotype came up a few times. Its antigen remains unidentified. CDR3 length equals 16 residues. Germline-derived CDR1 and CDR2 are SEHNR and FQNEAQ (reference sequence). Trimming left V 0 bases short and J 5 bases short, with 14 bases between. Study conclusions and caveats: Resection saw ubiquitous expanded tumor TCRs appear in blood more than follow-up did.

Time point described: sample taken at primary tumor resection. A unique molecular identifier was attached to every TCR cDNA molecule. TCRdb reprocessed the 5' RACE reads with MiXCR, giving one entry per CDR3 protein. Among 75,000 or so distinct CDR3 sequences, approximately 8% were seen once, and the ten largest hold 6.5% to 8.5%. The J gene is TRBJ2-1, the V gene TRBV7-9, with D perhaps TRBD2 (5 bases). Sequencing used PBMCs, obtained at surgery. The sequence derives from a male donor with early-stage non-small cell lung cancer. As DNA, the CDR3 is TGTGCCAGCAGCTTAGCGCTGGCGGGTACCCACAATGAGCAGTTCTTC. Its protein product is CASSLALAGTHNEQFF.